Listed below are T cell receptor beta chains from one sample, sequenced in a study of cytotoxic CD8 clonotypes in ibrutinib-treated CLL. Measured with immunoSEQ multiplex PCR; TCRdb has only the in-frame clones, and not every one. The data hold some 84,000 clones, with 86% observed a single time. Sequenced here: PBMCs, sampled before ibrutinib treatment. Every receptor here comes from a human donor with chronic lymphocytic leukemia. The CDR3 runs from the conserved cysteine through the conserved F or W. Each record gives: CDR3 protein, D gene, V gene. A D gene is named only where the DNA matches it firmly.

CDR3aa: CASSQVAGELSGANVLTF; d_gene: .; v_gene: TRBV4-2
CDR3aa: CASSTTSGRGDEQFF; d_gene: TRBD2; v_gene: TRBV19
CDR3aa: CASSHREGTASYNEQFF; d_gene: TRBD1; v_gene: TRBV2
CDR3aa: CASRRVQRTNEKLFF; d_gene: .; v_gene: TRBV5-1
CDR3aa: CASSIGELSYEQYF; d_gene: .; v_gene: TRBV19
CDR3aa: CASSRIGYTF; d_gene: .; v_gene: TRBV6-1
CDR3aa: CASSFTGGGYTF; d_gene: TRBD1; v_gene: TRBV27
CDR3aa: CAISGDREGTEAFF; d_gene: TRBD1; v_gene: TRBV10-3
CDR3aa: CASTLTSGRVHNEQFF; d_gene: TRBD2; v_gene: TRBV7-6
CDR3aa: CASSKGTGGNTEAFF; d_gene: TRBD1; v_gene: TRBV7-8
CDR3aa: CAWSTTRNFDNEQFF; d_gene: .; v_gene: TRBV30
CDR3aa: CASRETGATEAFF; d_gene: TRBD1; v_gene: TRBV6-5
CDR3aa: CASSQVGTQSGDGYTF; d_gene: .; v_gene: TRBV4-1
CDR3aa: CASSPTVARNTNYGYTF; d_gene: .; v_gene: TRBV18
CDR3aa: CASSLGRGPQHF; d_gene: .; v_gene: TRBV7-2
CDR3aa: CASSLDRGRTGNTIYF; d_gene: TRBD1; v_gene: TRBV5-4
CDR3aa: CATRTGSNTGELFF; d_gene: TRBD1; v_gene: TRBV6-5
CDR3aa: CASSPSSALSYEQYF; d_gene: .; v_gene: TRBV18
CDR3aa: CASSLKPSSYNEQFF; d_gene: .; v_gene: TRBV19
CDR3aa: CASSERGQGVRDEQYF; d_gene: .; v_gene: TRBV9
CDR3aa: CASSVGVGPQHF; d_gene: .; v_gene: TRBV9
CDR3aa: CATSHRVNTEAFF; d_gene: .; v_gene: TRBV19
CDR3aa: CASSEWEGGTSYNEQFF; d_gene: TRBD2; v_gene: TRBV25-1
CDR3aa: CASSLSTGRDSAYEQYF; d_gene: .; v_gene: TRBV27
CDR3aa: CASSPGGYGYTF; d_gene: .; v_gene: TRBV5-1
CDR3aa: CASSETAGGGGNTIYF; d_gene: .; v_gene: TRBV6-1
CDR3aa: CASKGSLSSGELFF; d_gene: .; v_gene: TRBV28
CDR3aa: CASSLWQGGFEQYF; d_gene: .; v_gene: TRBV27
CDR3aa: CASSFVQSRSSGNTIYF; d_gene: .; v_gene: TRBV7-6
CDR3aa: CSVRTGTNQPQHF; d_gene: TRBD1; v_gene: TRBV29-1
CDR3aa: CASSLVGNQPQHF; d_gene: .; v_gene: TRBV5-1
CDR3aa: CASSRTGSDTEAFF; d_gene: TRBD1; v_gene: TRBV5-1
CDR3aa: CASSMRSVTEAFF; d_gene: .; v_gene: TRBV19
CDR3aa: CASSAPGTSFVKTQYF; d_gene: TRBD2; v_gene: TRBV7-8
CDR3aa: CSARANNEQFF; d_gene: .; v_gene: TRBV20-1
CDR3aa: CASSLVGNTIYF; d_gene: .; v_gene: TRBV5-1
CDR3aa: CASSPASLAVNTGELFF; d_gene: TRBD2; v_gene: TRBV5-8
CDR3aa: CASSPSIYSNQPQHF; d_gene: .; v_gene: TRBV27
CDR3aa: CASSLRLAASSEQYF; d_gene: .; v_gene: TRBV5-4
CDR3aa: CASSLTSGTGELFF; d_gene: .; v_gene: TRBV7-3
CDR3aa: CASSSLGFSEAFF; d_gene: .; v_gene: TRBV5-1
CDR3aa: CASSWTGGRETQYF; d_gene: TRBD1; v_gene: TRBV27
CDR3aa: CASRSDLISNQPQHF; d_gene: .; v_gene: TRBV27
CDR3aa: CASSLRTGEYQETQYF; d_gene: TRBD1; v_gene: TRBV7-8
CDR3aa: CAWSDRGTEQYF; d_gene: TRBD1; v_gene: TRBV30
CDR3aa: CASSLAGQQETQYF; d_gene: TRBD1; v_gene: TRBV11-2
CDR3aa: CASVQGADTGELFF; d_gene: TRBD1; v_gene: TRBV6-1
CDR3aa: CASSLGIGVSGANVLTF; d_gene: .; v_gene: TRBV7-9
CDR3aa: CASSLEGGEQYF; d_gene: .; v_gene: TRBV7-9
CDR3aa: CASSEGDSYQNTEAFF; d_gene: .; v_gene: TRBV2
CDR3aa: CATSIGQPQHF; d_gene: .; v_gene: TRBV6-1
CDR3aa: CASSYAGPAGVAGYTF; d_gene: .; v_gene: TRBV6-5
CDR3aa: CASSTYAGLAGSFLADTQYF; d_gene: TRBD2; v_gene: TRBV5-1
CDR3aa: CASSSDRALTDTQYF; d_gene: TRBD1; v_gene: TRBV4-1
CDR3aa: CASGLVQGVYEQYF; d_gene: TRBD1; v_gene: TRBV12-5
CDR3aa: CASTAGGTQPQHF; d_gene: .; v_gene: TRBV6-5
CDR3aa: CASSSTSGRVPDTQYF; d_gene: TRBD2; v_gene: TRBV7-3
CDR3aa: CASSFSSGGETQYF; d_gene: TRBD1; v_gene: TRBV5-1
CDR3aa: CASRYSSGNTIYF; d_gene: .; v_gene: TRBV28